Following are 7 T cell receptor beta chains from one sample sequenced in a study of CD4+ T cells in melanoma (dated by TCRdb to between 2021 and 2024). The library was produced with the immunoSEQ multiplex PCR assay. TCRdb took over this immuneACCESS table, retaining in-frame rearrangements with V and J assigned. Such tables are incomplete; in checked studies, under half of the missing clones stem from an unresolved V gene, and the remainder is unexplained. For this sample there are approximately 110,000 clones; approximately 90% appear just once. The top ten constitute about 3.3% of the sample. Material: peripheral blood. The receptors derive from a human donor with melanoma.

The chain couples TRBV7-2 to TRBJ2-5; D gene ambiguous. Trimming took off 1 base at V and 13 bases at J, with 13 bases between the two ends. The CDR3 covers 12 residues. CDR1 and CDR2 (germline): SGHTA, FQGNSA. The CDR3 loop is CASSLVIGHPYF. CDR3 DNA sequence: TGTGCCAGCAGCTTAGTAATCGGGCACCCGTACTTC.

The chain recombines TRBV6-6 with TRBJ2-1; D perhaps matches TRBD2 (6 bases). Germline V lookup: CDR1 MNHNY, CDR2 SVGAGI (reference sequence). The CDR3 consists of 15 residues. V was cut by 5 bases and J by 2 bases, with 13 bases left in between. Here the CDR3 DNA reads TGTGCCAGCAGTACGCTAGCGCCGGCCTACAATGAGCAGTTCTTC. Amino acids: CASSTLAPAYNEQFF.

CDR3 coding DNA: TGTGCCAGCAGCTTAGGTTCTGGGGCGAGGGAGCAGTACTTC. This translates into CASSLGSGAREQYF. This chain joins TRBV7-6 and TRBJ2-7, with D possibly being TRBD1 (5 bases). Trimming stripped 1 base from V and 7 bases from J, with 14 bases between. This CDR3 is built from 14 residues. Germline V lookup: CDR1 SGHVS, CDR2 FNYEAQ. Using reference TRBV7-6 and TRBJ2-7 for the parts outside the CDR3, the full variable domain is GAGVSQSPRYKVTKRGQDVALRCDPISGHVSLYWYRQALGQGPEFLTYFNYEAQQDKSGLPNDRFSAERPEGSISTLTIQRTEQRDSAMYRCASSLGSGAREQYFGPGTRLTVT.

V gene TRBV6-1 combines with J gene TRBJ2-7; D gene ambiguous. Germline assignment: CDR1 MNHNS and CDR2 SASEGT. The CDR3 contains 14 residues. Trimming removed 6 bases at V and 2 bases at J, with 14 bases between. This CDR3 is CASSLTPSAYEQYF. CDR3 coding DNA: TGTGCCAGCAGCTTGACACCGAGCGCCTACGAGCAGTACTTC.

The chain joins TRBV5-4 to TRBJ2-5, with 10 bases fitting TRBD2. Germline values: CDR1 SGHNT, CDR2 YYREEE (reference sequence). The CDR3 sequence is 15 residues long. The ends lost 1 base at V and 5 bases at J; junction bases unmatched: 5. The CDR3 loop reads CASSLRLAGAETQYF. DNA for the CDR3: TGTGCCAGCAGCTTGAGGCTAGCGGGGGCCGAGACCCAGTACTTC.

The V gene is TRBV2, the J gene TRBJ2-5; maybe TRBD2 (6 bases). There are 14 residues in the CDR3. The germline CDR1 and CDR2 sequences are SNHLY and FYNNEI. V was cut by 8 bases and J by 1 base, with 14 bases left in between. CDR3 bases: TGTGCCAGCGGGAAGGGAGGCGTCCAAGAGACCCAGTACTTC. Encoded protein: CASGKGGVQETQYF. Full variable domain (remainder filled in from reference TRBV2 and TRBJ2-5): EPEVTQTPSHQVTQMGQEVILRCVPISNHLYFYWYRQILGQKVEFLVSFYNNEISEKSEIFDDQFSVERPDGSNFTLKIRSTKLEDSAMYFCASGKGGVQETQYFGPGTRLLVL.

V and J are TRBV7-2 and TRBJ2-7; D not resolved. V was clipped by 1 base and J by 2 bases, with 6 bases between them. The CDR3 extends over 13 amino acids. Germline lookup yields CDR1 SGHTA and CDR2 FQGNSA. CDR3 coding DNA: TGTGCCAGCAGCTTAGTGGATACCTACGAGCAGTACTTC. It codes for CASSLVDTYEQYF.